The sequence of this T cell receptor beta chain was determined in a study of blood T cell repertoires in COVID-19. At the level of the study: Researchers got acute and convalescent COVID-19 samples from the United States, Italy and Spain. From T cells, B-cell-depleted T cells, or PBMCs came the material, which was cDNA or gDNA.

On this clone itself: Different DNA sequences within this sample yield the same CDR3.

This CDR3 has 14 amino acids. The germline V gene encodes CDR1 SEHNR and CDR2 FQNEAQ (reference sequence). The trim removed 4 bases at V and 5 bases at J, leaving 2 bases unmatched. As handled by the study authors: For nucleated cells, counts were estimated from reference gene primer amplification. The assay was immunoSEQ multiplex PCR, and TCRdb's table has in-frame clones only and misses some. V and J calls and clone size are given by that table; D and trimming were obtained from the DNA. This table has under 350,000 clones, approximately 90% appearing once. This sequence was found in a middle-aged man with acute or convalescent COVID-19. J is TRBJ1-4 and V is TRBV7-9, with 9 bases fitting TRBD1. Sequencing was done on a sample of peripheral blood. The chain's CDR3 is CASSSTGGNEKLFF. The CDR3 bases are TGTGCCAGCAGCTCGACAGGGGGGAATGAAAAACTGTTTTTT.